The 30 T cell receptor beta chains in this list originate from one sample, sequenced in a study of blood T cell repertoires in COVID-19. The table came from immunoSEQ multiplex PCR; TCRdb's copy has only in-frame clones and leaves some out. Among about 50,000 clones listed, approximately 85% were seen once. Sequenced input: peripheral blood. All receptors come from a man aged 60 to 69 with acute or convalescent COVID-19.

This clone was detected only a few times. V gene TRBV5-1 combines with J gene TRBJ1-4; 7 nucleotides match TRBD1. The CDR3 runs 14 residues. V dropped 2 bases and J dropped 10; count of bases not matched to a gene: 8. Germline V gene lookup returns CDR1 SGHRS and CDR2 YFSETQ. The CDR3 DNA is TGCGCCAGCAGCTTACGAGGGGGCGGCCGAAAACTGTTTTTT. It yields the protein CASSLRGGGRKLFF.

The gene calls are TRBV28 and TRBJ1-5; TRBD1 matches at 8 bases. Germline lookup yields CDR1 MDHEN and CDR2 SYDVKM. The CDR3 has 15 residues. The ends lost 5 bases at V and 4 bases at J; junction bases unmatched: 7. The CDR3: CASSAGQGWNQPQHF. CDR3 in DNA: TGTGCCAGCAGTGCAGGACAGGGTTGGAATCAGCCCCAGCATTTT.

The table lists this clone with a count of one. This chain connects TRBV19 to TRBJ2-2; D is ambiguous. This CDR3 has 14 residues. Per germline, CDR1 LNHDA and CDR2 SQIVND (reference sequence). Deletions cut 3 bases from V and 8 bases from J, with 13 bases between. The CDR3 nucleotides read TGTGCCAGTAGTATGGTACTCCCTCCGGGGGAGCTGTTTTTT. This encodes CASSMVLPPGELFF.

CDR3 sequence (DNA): TGTGCCAGCAGCCATCTACAGTATCATACGAACACCGGGGAGCTGTTTTTT. It specifies CASSHLQYHTNTGELFF. The gene calls are TRBV11-2 and TRBJ2-2; D is ambiguous. This CDR3 is 17 amino acids long. Trimming pared 5 bases from V and 0 bases from J, leaving 16 bases between. CDR1 SGHAT and CDR2 FQNNGV come from the germline V gene.

The rearrangement links TRBV27 to TRBJ1-5; TRBD1 matches at 7 bases. Germline lookup yields CDR1 MNHEY and CDR2 SMNVEV (reference sequence). J gave up 6 bases and V 5 bases, and 7 bases lay outside the gene matches. This CDR3 region has 14 residues. CDR3 sequence: CASSVQGSGQPQHF. CDR3 sequence (DNA): TGTGCCAGCAGTGTACAGGGGTCTGGTCAGCCCCAGCATTTT.

The chain carries TRBV27 and TRBJ2-3; tentatively, D is TRBD1 (5 bases). V shed 8 bases and J shed 3 bases, with 15 bases lying between them. The CDR3 runs 14 residues. CDR1 is MNHEY and CDR2 is SMNVEV in the germline V gene (reference sequence). This chain's CDR3 is CASADSHSTDTQYF. CDR3 nucleotide sequence: TGTGCCAGCGCCGACAGCCATTCGACAGATACGCAGTATTTT.

The rearrangement uses TRBV5-1 and TRBJ2-3, with a weak D call TRBD1 (8 bases). From germline, CDR1 is SGHRS and CDR2 YFSETQ. Trimming shortened V by 4 bases and J by 4 bases, and 16 bases separated the two germline ends. This CDR3 contains 15 residues. DNA for the CDR3: TGCGCCAGCAGCCTCGGACAGGGAGGGCCAGATACGCAGTATTTT. Residues: CASSLGQGGPDTQYF.

J is TRBJ2-7 and V is TRBV19; TRBD1 matches 9 bases. The V gene end was trimmed by 10 bases and the J gene end by 6 bases; junction bases not matched to a gene: 7. CDR1 is LNHDA, CDR2 SQIVND, per germline (reference sequence). The CDR3 is 12 amino acids. The CDR3 DNA reads TGTGCCACACGACAGGGGGTGAGCGAGCAGTACTTC. Residues: CATRQGVSEQYF.

This chain joins TRBV30 and TRBJ1-1; D gene ambiguous. From germline, CDR1 is GTSNPN and CDR2 SVGIG (reference sequence). This CDR3 is 11 amino acids long. V was cut by 0 bases and J by 12 bases, with 11 bases left in between. CDR3 protein: CAWSVPGRTFF. The CDR3 bases are TGTGCCTGGAGTGTACCGGGGAGAACTTTCTTT.

The rearrangement links TRBV13 to TRBJ2-2, with D perhaps TRBD2 (6 bases). The CDR3 sequence is 14 residues long. The ends were cut back, 2 bases at V and 5 bases at J, with 9 bases in the middle. In germline, CDR1 is PRHDT, CDR2 FYEKMQ (reference sequence). The chain's CDR3 is CASSLPAGTGELFF. CDR3 DNA: TGTGCCAGCAGCTTACCGGCGGGGACCGGGGAGCTGTTTTTT.

The chain recombines TRBV27 with TRBJ2-7, with TRBD2 identical over 9 bases. This CDR3 has 14 residues. V was pared by 4 bases and J by 4 bases, with 5 bases of the junction left unmatched. The germline V gene has CDR1 MNHEY and CDR2 SMNVEV (reference sequence). The CDR3 is CASSSTSGSYEQYF. For the CDR3, the DNA is TGTGCCAGCAGTTCGACTAGCGGTTCATACGAGCAGTACTTC.

This clone was seen once. V gene TRBV9 combines with J gene TRBJ2-1; D perhaps matches TRBD2 (6 bases). Per germline, CDR1 SGDLS and CDR2 YYNGEE. The V end lost 4 bases, the J end lost 7 bases, and 15 bases lay between the germline ends. The CDR3 extends over 14 amino acids. CDR3 in DNA: TGTGCCAGCAGCCCCTTGTTGGGAGGAAATGAGCAGTTCTTC. The encoded protein is CASSPLLGGNEQFF.

This clone was counted a few times. This chain uses TRBV7-9 with TRBJ1-2; no reliable D call. V was clipped by 5 bases and J by 4 bases, with 23 bases between them. The CDR3 loop spans 17 amino acids. Germline CDR1 reads SEHNR; CDR2 reads FQNEAQ (reference sequence). The CDR3 loop reads CASSVPRRGPQVYGYTF. The CDR3 DNA is TGTGCCAGCAGCGTCCCCCGACGGGGTCCTCAAGTCTATGGCTACACCTTC.

This rearrangement joins TRBV6-1 to TRBJ1-6, with TRBD1 as a possible D gene (6 bases). Germline CDR1 and CDR2: MNHNS and SASEGT. Trimming left V 2 bases short and J 6 bases short, with 11 bases between. This CDR3 spans 15 amino acids. Written as DNA, the CDR3 is TGTGCCAGCAGTGAAATGGGACACATTAATTCACCCCTCCACTTT. Protein: CASSEMGHINSPLHF.

The J gene is TRBJ2-7, the V gene TRBV2, with D possibly TRBD1 on 6 matching bases. The CDR3 consists of 12 residues. Trimming removed 3 bases from V and 8 bases from J, with 11 bases in between. Germline V lookup: CDR1 SNHLY, CDR2 FYNNEI. CDR3 loop: CASSEGATKQYF. CDR3 nucleotides: TGTGCCAGCAGTGAGGGGGCAACCAAGCAGTACTTC.

The chain recombines TRBV11-2 with TRBJ1-6, with D possibly being TRBD1 (6 bases). Trimming pared 0 bases from V and 10 bases from J, leaving 13 bases between. The CDR3 has 15 residues. The germline V gene has CDR1 SGHAT and CDR2 FQNNGV. The CDR3 DNA sequence: TGTGCCAGCAGCTTAGAGCTACAGGGTTGGTCACCCCTCCACTTT. This sequence encodes CASSLELQGWSPLHF. Variable domain in full (rest from reference TRBV11-2 and TRBJ1-6): EAGVAQSPRYKIIEKRQSVAFWCNPISGHATLYWYQQILGQGPKLLIQFQNNGVVDDSQLPKDRFSAERLKGVDSTLKIQPAKLEDSAVYLCASSLELQGWSPLHFGNGTRLTVT.

There are a few counts of this clone. This chain links TRBV5-1 with TRBJ2-7; D may be TRBD1 (5 bases). Germline CDR1 is SGHRS and CDR2 is YFSETQ. This CDR3 has 14 amino acids. The ends were cut back, 7 bases at V and 6 bases at J, with 20 bases in the middle. CDR3 in DNA: TGCGCCAGCGGCCCCCAGGCAGGGATGGTCGAGCAGTACTTC. Residues: CASGPQAGMVEQYF.

The chain links TRBV19 to TRBJ1-1; the D is unclear. V was trimmed by 4 bases and J by 5 bases, leaving 17 bases between them. CDR3 length: 15 residues. Germline-derived CDR1 and CDR2 are LNHDA and SQIVND (reference sequence). The CDR3 spells CASSSIKRVGTEAFF. CDR3 in DNA: TGTGCCAGTAGTAGTATAAAGAGGGTTGGTACTGAAGCTTTCTTT.

V and J are TRBV19 and TRBJ2-2; 11 bases line up with TRBD2. Looked up from germline, CDR1 is LNHDA and CDR2 is SQIVND (reference sequence). CDR3 length: 17 residues. After removal of 1 base from V and 1 base from J, the junction contained 2 bases not matched to a gene. CDR3 sequence reads: CASSIGGLAENTGELFF. As DNA, the CDR3 is TGTGCCAGTAGTATAGGGGGACTAGCGGAGAACACCGGGGAGCTGTTTTTT.

The chain carries TRBV29-1 and TRBJ1-1; 9 bases align to TRBD1. CDR1 is SQVTM and CDR2 is ANQGSEA in the germline V gene. With 6 bases clipped from V and 7 bases from J, the junction kept 9 bases outside the gene matches. The CDR3 contains 13 residues. The DNA for the CDR3 is TGCAGCGTCGACAACAGGGGGCGAATTGAAGCTTTCTTT. Protein sequence: CSVDNRGRIEAFF.

The rearrangement links TRBV29-1 to TRBJ2-2, with D uncertain. Germline CDR1 is SQVTM and CDR2 is ANQGSEA. The CDR3 is 16 residues long. Trimming took off 1 base at V and 5 bases at J, with 17 bases between the two ends. In nucleotides, the CDR3 is TGCAGCGTTGAAGGTGTGAGACCACGAGGAACCGGGGAGCTGTTTTTT. Translated: CSVEGVRPRGTGELFF.

The chain employs TRBV12-3 or TRBV12-4 and TRBJ1-2; the match to TRBD1 covers 10 bases. V trimming: 8 bases; J trimming: 4 bases; junction bases outside the gene matches: 4. This CDR3 is built from 13 residues. The CDR3 DNA sequence: TGTGCCAGCGGACAGGGGGAGATCTATGGCTACACCTTC. This encodes CASGQGEIYGYTF.

The rearrangement uses TRBV7-2 and TRBJ2-2; no clear D. With 1 base removed from V and 4 bases from J, the gap between germline ends came to 7 bases. CDR1 is SGHTA and CDR2 is FQGNSA in the germline V gene. This CDR3 is 14 amino acids long. CDR3 sequence: CASSLGLPTGELFF. The CDR3 nucleotides are TGTGCCAGCAGCTTAGGGCTCCCCACCGGGGAGCTGTTTTTT.

The chain has TRBV6-5 and TRBJ2-7, with a weak D call TRBD1 (6 bases). This CDR3 contains 14 residues. Looked up from germline, CDR1 is MNHEY and CDR2 is SVGAGI. V was pared by 5 bases and J by 3 bases, with 14 bases between. The CDR3 nucleotides are TGTGCCAGCAGTCGGGACACCAAGGGCTACGAGCAGTACTTC. Its protein product is CASSRDTKGYEQYF.

V gene TRBV6-5 combines with J gene TRBJ1-2; a weak D match, TRBD1 (5 bases). Germline V gene data show CDR1 as MNHEY and CDR2 as SVGAGI. V was trimmed by 5 bases and J by 6 bases, leaving 19 bases between them. CDR3 length: 15 amino acids. This CDR3 is CASSQGLGQHNGYTF. The CDR3 region has the DNA TGTGCCAGCAGTCAGGGACTGGGGCAGCATAATGGCTACACCTTC.

This clone was observed a few times. This chain joins TRBV7-3 and TRBJ1-1; tentatively, D is TRBD1 (6 bases). The CDR3 has 13 residues. Germline loops: CDR1 SGHTA, CDR2 FQGTGA. Trimming left V 5 bases short and J 3 bases short, with 10 bases between. The CDR3 sequence is CASSRRTDTEAFF. DNA for the CDR3: TGTGCCAGCAGCCGGCGGACAGACACTGAAGCTTTCTTT.

The chain employs TRBV7-2 and TRBJ2-7; TRBD2 aligns across 8 bases. Germline loops: CDR1 SGHTA, CDR2 FQGNSA. The V and J ends lost 2 bases and 4 bases, in that order; junction bases with no gene match: 1. This CDR3 contains 13 residues. This chain's CDR3 is CASSLSGGYEQYF. Here the CDR3 DNA reads TGTGCCAGCAGCTTAAGCGGGGGATACGAGCAGTACTTC.

This clone has more than one count but fewer than ten. The chain joins TRBV5-5 to TRBJ2-7, with 7 bases matching TRBD2. Germline V gene sequence: CDR1 SGHKS, CDR2 YYEKEE (reference sequence). The CDR3 is made up of 15 amino acids. V was clipped by 0 bases and J by 5 bases; unmatched bases: 8. DNA for the CDR3: TGTGCCAGCAGCTTGGGGGGAGGGACTGCCAACGAGCAGTACTTC. Amino acid sequence: CASSLGGGTANEQYF.

The chain couples TRBV19 to TRBJ2-1, with a possible D match to TRBD1 (5 bases). The CDR3 sequence is 16 residues long. CDR1 and CDR2 from the germline V gene are LNHDA and SQIVND (reference sequence). Trimming shortened V by 5 bases and J by 4 bases, and 18 bases separated the two germline ends. The CDR3 region has the DNA TGTGCCAGTAGTGGGGCCGGATTTGAACTATACAATGAGCAGTTCTTC. It codes for CASSGAGFELYNEQFF.

This chain joins TRBV2 and TRBJ2-2; 7 bases are shared with TRBD2. Germline V gene sequence: CDR1 SNHLY, CDR2 FYNNEI. V dropped 1 base and J dropped 4; count of bases not matched to a gene: 3. The CDR3 covers 15 residues. CDR3 loop: CASSEGLAFTGELFF. In DNA, the CDR3 is TGTGCCAGCAGTGAAGGACTAGCTTTCACCGGGGAGCTGTTTTTT.